This TCR beta chain was captured in a study of blood T cell repertoires in COVID-19. The CDR3 loop spans 14 amino acids. Trimming took off 8 bases at V and 8 bases at J, with 18 bases between the two ends. The germline V gene encodes CDR1 MNHEY and CDR2 SVGAGI. Clones were read by immunoSEQ multiplex PCR, and TCRdb kept only the in-frame ones, dropping some. The repertoire consists of about 99,000 clones, with around 90% occurring once and the leading ten covering less than 6.5%. The clonotype comes from a human donor in a cohort sampled during active COVID-19. The sequencing input was peripheral blood. The V and J genes are TRBV6-5 and TRBJ1-4; possible D gene TRBD1, 6 bases. The CDR3 region has the DNA TGTGCCAGCCGCGGGGGGGGCCTCGCAGAAAAACTGTTTTTT. It translates to CASRGGGLAEKLFF.